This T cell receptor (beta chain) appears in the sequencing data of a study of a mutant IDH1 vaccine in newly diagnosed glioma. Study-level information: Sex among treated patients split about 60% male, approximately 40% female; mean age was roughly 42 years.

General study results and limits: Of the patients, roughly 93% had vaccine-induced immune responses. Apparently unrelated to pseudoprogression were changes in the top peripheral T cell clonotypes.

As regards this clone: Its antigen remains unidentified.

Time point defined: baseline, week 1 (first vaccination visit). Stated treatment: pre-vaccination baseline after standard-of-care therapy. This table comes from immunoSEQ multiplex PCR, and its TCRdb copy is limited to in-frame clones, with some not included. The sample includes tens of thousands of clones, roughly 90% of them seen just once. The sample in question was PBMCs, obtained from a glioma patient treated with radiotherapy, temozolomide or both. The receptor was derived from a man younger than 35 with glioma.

CDR3 nucleotide sequence: TGTGCCAGCAGCCAAGATGGGGGGTTCAATCAGCCCCAGCATTTT. Its protein product is CASSQDGGFNQPQHF. This chain joins TRBV4-2 and TRBJ1-5; D perhaps matches TRBD1 (5 bases). From germline, CDR1 is LGHNA and CDR2 YNFKEQ. The CDR3 extends over 15 amino acids. V was cut by 0 bases and J by 3 bases, with 9 bases left in between.